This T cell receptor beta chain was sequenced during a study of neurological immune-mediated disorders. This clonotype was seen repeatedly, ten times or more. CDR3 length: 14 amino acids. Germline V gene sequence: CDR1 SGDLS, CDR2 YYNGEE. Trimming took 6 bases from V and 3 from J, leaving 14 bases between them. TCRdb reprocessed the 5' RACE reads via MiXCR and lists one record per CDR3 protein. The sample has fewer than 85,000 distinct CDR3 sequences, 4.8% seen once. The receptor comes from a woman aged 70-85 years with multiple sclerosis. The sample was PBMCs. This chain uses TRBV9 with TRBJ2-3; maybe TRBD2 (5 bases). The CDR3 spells CASTTTGETDTQYF. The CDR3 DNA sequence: TGTGCCAGCACCACCACTGGGGAGACAGATACGCAGTATTTT.